The clone carrying this T cell receptor beta chain showed up many times. The CDR3 consists of 14 residues. Trimming shortened V by 0 bases and J by 1 base, and 8 bases separated the two germline ends. Germline V lookup: CDR1 SGDLS, CDR2 YYNGEE. As the template, RNA transcripts were used to amplify TCR beta CDR3 regions. HTBI primers were employed in first-round RT-PCR, then a second-round multiplex PCR followed. TCRdb re-derived calls from the multiplex PCR reads in MiXCR, one entry per CDR3 protein. The sample lists just over 600,000 distinct CDR3 sequences, 20% to 25% occurring once. This specimen comes from a study of Graves' ophthalmopathy and Graves' hyperthyroidism.

Material for sequencing was peripheral blood. The origin of this receptor is a woman aged 18-35 years with stable Graves' hyperthyroidism. Some clones in this sample may be carry-over from other donors' samples. The chain links TRBV9 to TRBJ2-7; D is undetermined. In nucleotides, the CDR3 is TGTGCCAGCAGCGTAGCCCCCACTTCCTACGAGCAGTACTTC. This gives the protein CASSVAPTSYEQYF.